This TCR beta chain was captured in a study of OX40 agonist ivuxolimab in advanced cancers. Across the study: An agonistic anti-OX40 (CD134) antibody, ivuxolimab, was used to treat the patients. Across the patients, intravenous ivuxolimab was delivered every 2 weeks at 0.01 to 10 mg/kg.

TCRdb's table, derived via immunoSEQ multiplex PCR, lists solely in-frame clones and lacks some. This sample yields some 85,000 clones, of which about 91% are seen a single time; over 2% belongs to the top ten. From germline, CDR1 is SEHNR and CDR2 FQNEAQ (reference sequence). V lost 0 bases and J lost 5, with 7 bases in between. The CDR3 extends over 14 amino acids. Material: CD4+ or CD8+ T cells sorted from blood, obtained in a trial of the OX40 agonist ivuxolimab. The clonotype comes from an adult with an advanced solid tumor such as melanoma, head and neck, liver or kidney cancer. The chain joins TRBV7-9 to TRBJ2-2; maybe TRBD1 (6 bases). The CDR3 protein is CASSLARGTGELFF. The CDR3 DNA reads as TGTGCCAGCAGCTTAGCCAGGGGTACCGGGGAGCTGTTTTTT.